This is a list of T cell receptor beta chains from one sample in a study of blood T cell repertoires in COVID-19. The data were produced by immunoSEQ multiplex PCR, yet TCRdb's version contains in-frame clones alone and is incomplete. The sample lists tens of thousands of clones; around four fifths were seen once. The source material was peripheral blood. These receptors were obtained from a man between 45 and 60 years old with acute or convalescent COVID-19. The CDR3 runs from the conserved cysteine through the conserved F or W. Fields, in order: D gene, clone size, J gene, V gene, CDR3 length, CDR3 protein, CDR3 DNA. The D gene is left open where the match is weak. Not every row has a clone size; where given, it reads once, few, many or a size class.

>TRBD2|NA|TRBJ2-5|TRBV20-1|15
CSASDSGIGEETQYF
TGCAGTGCTAGTGATAGCGGGATAGGTGAGGAGACCCAGTACTTC
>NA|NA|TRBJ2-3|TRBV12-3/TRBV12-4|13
CASSSLAENTQYF
TGTGCCAGCAGTTCCCTCGCGGAGAATACGCAGTATTTT
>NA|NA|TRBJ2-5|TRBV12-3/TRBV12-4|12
CASRGAPETQYF
TGTGCCAGCAGGGGGGCGCCGGAGACCCAGTACTTC
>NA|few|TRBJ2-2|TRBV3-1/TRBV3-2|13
CASSQTVTGELFF
TGTGCCAGCAGCCAGACAGTCACCGGGGAGCTGTTTTTT
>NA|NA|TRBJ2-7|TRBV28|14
CASSLAGPGYEQYF
TGTGCCAGCAGTTTAGCGGGACCCGGCTACGAGCAGTACTTC
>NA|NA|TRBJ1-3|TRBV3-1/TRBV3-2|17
CASSQAPGTKPGNTIYF
TGTGCCAGCAGCCAAGCCCCCGGGACAAAACCTGGAAACACCATATATTTT
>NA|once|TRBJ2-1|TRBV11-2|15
CASSFVLIGYNEQFF
TGTGCCAGCAGCTTTGTGCTTATCGGTTACAATGAGCAGTTCTTC
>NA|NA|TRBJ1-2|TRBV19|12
CASSRTEYGYTF
TGTGCCAGTAGTCGGACAGAATATGGCTACACCTTC
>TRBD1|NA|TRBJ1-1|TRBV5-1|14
CASSLGTGIPEAFF
TGCGCCAGCAGCTTGGGGACAGGAATCCCTGAAGCTTTCTTT
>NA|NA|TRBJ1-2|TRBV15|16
CATSRDVPPEAYGYTF
TGTGCCACCAGCAGAGATGTCCCCCCAGAGGCCTATGGCTACACCTTC
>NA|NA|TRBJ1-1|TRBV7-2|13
CASSLSGNTEAFF
TGTGCCAGCAGCTTAAGCGGGAACACTGAAGCTTTCTTT
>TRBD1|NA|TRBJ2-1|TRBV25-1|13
CASKRAGGDEQFF
TGTGCCAGCAAAAGGGCAGGGGGCGATGAGCAGTTCTTC
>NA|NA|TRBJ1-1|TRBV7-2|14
CASSLGAGNTEAFF
TGTGCCAGCAGCTTAGGGGCGGGAAACACTGAAGCTTTCTTT
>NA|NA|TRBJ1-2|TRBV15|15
CATSRGQDGDYGYTF
TGTGCCACCAGCAGAGGACAGGATGGGGACTATGGCTACACCTTC
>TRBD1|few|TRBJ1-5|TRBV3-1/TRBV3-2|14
CASSPGQLNQPQHF
TGTGCCAGCAGCCCGGGACAGCTCAATCAGCCCCAGCATTTT
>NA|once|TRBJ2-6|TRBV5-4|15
CASSPDMTGANVLTF
TGTGCCAGCAGCCCCGACATGACTGGGGCCAACGTCCTGACTTTC
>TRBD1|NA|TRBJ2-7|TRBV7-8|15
CASSWGQGGLREQYF
TGTGCCAGCAGCTGGGGACAGGGAGGGTTGCGAGAGCAGTACTTC
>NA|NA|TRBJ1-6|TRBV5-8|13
CAMKGPYNSPLHF
TGTGCTATGAAGGGGCCCTATAATTCACCCCTCCACTTT
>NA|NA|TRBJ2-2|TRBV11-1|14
CASSRAGNTGELFF
TGTGCCAGCAGTCGGGCGGGGAACACCGGGGAGCTGTTTTTT
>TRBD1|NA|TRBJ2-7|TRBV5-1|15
CASSFSGTGGLEQYF
TGCGCCAGCAGCTTCTCCGGGACAGGGGGTCTCGAGCAGTACTTC
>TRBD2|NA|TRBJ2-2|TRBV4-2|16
CASSQDLAGGVGELFF
TGTGCCAGCAGCCAAGATCTAGCGGGAGGAGTCGGGGAGCTGTTTTTT
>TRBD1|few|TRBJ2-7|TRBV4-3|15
CASSRAGGHGYEQYF
TGCGCCAGCAGCCGGGCAGGGGGCCACGGGTACGAGCAGTACTTC
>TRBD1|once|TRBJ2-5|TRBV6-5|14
CASTNQQGAETQYF
TGTGCCAGCACCAACCAACAGGGGGCAGAGACCCAGTACTTC
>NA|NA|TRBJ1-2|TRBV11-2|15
CASSSSSGSFSGYTF
TGTGCCAGCAGCTCCTCCTCCGGGTCCTTTTCTGGCTACACCTTC
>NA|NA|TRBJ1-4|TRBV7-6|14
CASSSTTYDGKLFF
TGTGCCAGCAGCTCTACTACTTACGACGGAAAACTGTTTTTT
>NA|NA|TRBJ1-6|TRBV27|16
CASSLSGHGRFSPLHF
TGTGCCAGCAGTTTAAGTGGACACGGACGATTTTCACCCCTCCACTTT
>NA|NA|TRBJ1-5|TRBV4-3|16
CASSQGGAGTNQPQHF
TGCGCCAGCAGCCAAGGTGGGGCGGGGACCAATCAGCCCCAGCATTTT
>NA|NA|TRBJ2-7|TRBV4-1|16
CASSQAQQGSEYEQYF
TGCGCCAGCAGCCAAGCCCAACAGGGATCGGAATACGAGCAGTACTTC
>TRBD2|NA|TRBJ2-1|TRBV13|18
CASSSTSGGPSSYNEQFF
TGTGCCAGCAGCTCAACTAGCGGGGGGCCGAGCTCCTACAATGAGCAGTTCTTC
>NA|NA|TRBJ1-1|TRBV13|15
CASSQRAYGGIEAFF
TGTGCCAGCAGCCAAAGGGCCTATGGGGGGATTGAAGCTTTCTTT
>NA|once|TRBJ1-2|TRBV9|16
CASSATGTLINYGYTF
TGTGCCAGCAGCGCAACCGGGACACTAATAAACTATGGCTACACCTTC
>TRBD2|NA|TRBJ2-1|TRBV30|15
CAWSVRGSSLGEQFF
TGTGCCTGGAGTGTCCGCGGGAGTAGTTTGGGTGAGCAGTTCTTC
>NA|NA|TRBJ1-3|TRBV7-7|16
CASSPTSVSSGNTIYF
TGTGCCAGCAGCCCGACATCAGTTAGCTCTGGAAACACCATATATTTT
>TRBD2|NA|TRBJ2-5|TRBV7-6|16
CASSPHSGREEETQYF
TGTGCCAGCAGCCCTCATAGCGGGAGGGAAGAAGAGACCCAGTACTTC
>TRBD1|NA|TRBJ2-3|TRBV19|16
CASSIVQGPSTDTQYF
TGTGCCAGTAGTATAGTACAGGGGCCAAGCACAGATACGCAGTATTTT
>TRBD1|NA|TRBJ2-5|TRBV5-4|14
CASRTGTGGETQYF
TGTGCCAGCAGAACCGGGACAGGGGGCGAGACCCAGTACTTC
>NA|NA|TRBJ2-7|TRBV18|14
CASSVGSGSYEQYF
TGTGCCAGCTCCGTAGGGAGCGGTTCCTACGAGCAGTACTTC
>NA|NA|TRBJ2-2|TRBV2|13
CASSGGVTGELFF
TGTGCCAGCAGTGGAGGTGTCACCGGGGAGCTGTTTTTT
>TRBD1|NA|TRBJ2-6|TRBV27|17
CASRRDRGNSGANVLTF
TGTGCCAGCAGGCGGGACAGGGGGAACTCTGGGGCCAACGTCCTGACTTTC
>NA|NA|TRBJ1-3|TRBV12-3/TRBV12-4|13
CASRTGTGNTIYF
TGTGCCAGCAGAACAGGGACTGGAAACACCATATATTTT
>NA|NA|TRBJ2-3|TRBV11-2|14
CASSPHRDADTQYF
TGTGCCAGCAGCCCCCACAGGGACGCAGATACGCAGTATTTT
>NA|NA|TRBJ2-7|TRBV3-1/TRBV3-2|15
CASSQDWGSSYEQYF
TGTGCCAGCAGCCAAGATTGGGGCAGTTCCTACGAGCAGTACTTC
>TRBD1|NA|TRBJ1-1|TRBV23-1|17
CASSPTRQGFSQAEAFF
TGCGCCAGCAGTCCCACCCGACAGGGTTTTAGTCAGGCTGAAGCTTTCTTT
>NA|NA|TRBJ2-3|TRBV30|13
CAWSVSAPGTQYF
TGTGCCTGGAGTGTAAGTGCCCCAGGTACGCAGTATTTT
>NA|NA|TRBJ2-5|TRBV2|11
CASRTQETQYF
TGTGCCAGCAGAACTCAAGAGACCCAGTACTTC
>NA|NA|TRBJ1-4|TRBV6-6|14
CASLQQLGDGKLFF
TGTGCCAGCCTGCAGCAGTTAGGAGATGGGAAACTGTTTTTT
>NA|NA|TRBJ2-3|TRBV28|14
CASSATGSTDTQYF
TGTGCCAGCAGTGCGACAGGAAGCACAGATACGCAGTATTTT
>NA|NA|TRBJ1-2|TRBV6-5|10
CASSSYGYTF
TGTGCCAGCAGTTCTTATGGCTACACCTTC
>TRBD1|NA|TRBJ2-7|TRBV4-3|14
CASSQATGAYEQYF
TGCGCCAGCAGCCAAGCTACAGGGGCCTACGAGCAGTACTTC
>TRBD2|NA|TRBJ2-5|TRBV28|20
CASSSLDLLLAELGKETQYF
TGTGCCAGCAGTTCCCTTGATCTACTTCTAGCGGAGTTGGGGAAAGAGACCCAGTACTTC
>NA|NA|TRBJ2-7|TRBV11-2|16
CASSITRVGGAYEQYF
TGTGCCAGCAGCATTACTCGGGTAGGGGGGGCCTACGAGCAGTACTTC
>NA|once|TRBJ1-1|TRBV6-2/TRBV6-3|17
CASSYSRWGAENTEAFF
TGTGCCAGCAGTTACTCGAGGTGGGGCGCAGAGAACACTGAAGCTTTCTTT